This paragraph covers one T cell receptor beta chain sequence. This sample was included in a study of blood T cell repertoires in COVID-19. Sequencing used immunoSEQ multiplex PCR; TCRdb keeps in-frame clones, though not all of them. The sample has more than 85,000 clones, nearly 90% seen once. CDR3 length: 14 residues. Trimming shortened V by 4 bases and J by 4 bases, and 14 bases separated the two germline ends. The V gene's germline CDR1 is SGDLS and CDR2 YYNGEE. This clonotype was obtained from an elderly woman with acute or convalescent COVID-19. This chain links TRBV9 with TRBJ1-1, with D possibly being TRBD1 (5 bases). Sequencing used peripheral blood. The CDR3 reads CASSSISGITEAFF. In nucleotides, the CDR3 is TGTGCCAGCAGCTCCATTTCAGGGATCACTGAAGCTTTCTTT.